One sample yielded the 26 T cell receptor beta chains listed below, sequenced in a study of cytomegalovirus exposure and HLA in healthy donors. The primer mix had 60 Vbeta and 13 Jbeta primers. TCRdb's copy holds only in-frame clones and misses some; the assay was immunoSEQ multiplex PCR. The sample contains some 50,000 clones, roughly 76% of which appear only once. Sequences were obtained from PBMCs. These receptors all stem from a man younger than 40 in good health and CMV-seronegative.

The chain uses TRBV29-1 and TRBJ2-7, with TRBD1 identical over 10 bases. From germline, CDR1 is SQVTM and CDR2 ANQGSEA. The V segment lost 8 bases and the J segment 0 bases; nucleotides outside the gene matches: 7. There are 14 residues in the CDR3. The CDR3 nucleotides read TGCAGCACCATGGGACAGGGGAGCTCCTACGAGCAGTACTTC. Protein product: CSTMGQGSSYEQYF.

This clone was counted only a few times. Because it lacks the conserved phenylalanine or tryptophan at the end, this CDR3 is likely a read error. V is TRBV27 and J is TRBJ1-2, with 7 bases that match TRBD1. The CDR3 totals 14 residues. Germline lookup yields CDR1 MNHEY and CDR2 SMNVEV (reference sequence). As DNA, the CDR3 is TGTGCCATCAGTTCACTGGCAGGGGGTATTGGCTACACCGTC. The encoded protein is CAISSLAGGIGYTV.

The V gene is TRBV27, the J gene TRBJ2-1; 7 nucleotides align to TRBD1. Looked up from germline, CDR1 is MNHEY and CDR2 is SMNVEV (reference sequence). The CDR3 length is 14 residues. Germline trimming cut 5 bases from V and 3 bases from J; bases unmatched to any gene: 4. As DNA, the CDR3 is TGTGCCAGCAGTCCGACAGGGAGCTACAATGAGCAGTTCTTC. Its translation is CASSPTGSYNEQFF.

The gene calls are TRBV6-5 and TRBJ1-1, with TRBD1 matching 9 bases. The CDR3 totals 13 residues. V was clipped by 7 bases and J by 6 bases; unmatched bases: 6. Germline V gene lookup returns CDR1 MNHEY and CDR2 SVGAGI. The CDR3 reads CASTGQGRSEAFF. The CDR3 coding sequence is TGTGCCAGCACCGGACAGGGGAGGTCTGAAGCTTTCTTT.

The chain employs TRBV10-3 and TRBJ2-2; D may be TRBD2 (5 bases). V lost 7 bases to trimming and J lost 4 bases, with 7 bases between them. Germline CDR1 and CDR2: ENHRY and SYGVKD. CDR3 length: 12 residues. CDR3 in DNA: TGTGCCATCACACGGGGCACCGGGGAGCTGTTTTTT. Residues: CAITRGTGELFF.

This chain uses TRBV30 with TRBJ2-1; tentatively, D is TRBD1 (6 bases). CDR1 GTSNPN and CDR2 SVGIG come from the germline V gene (reference sequence). The V and J ends lost 5 bases and 6 bases respectively, with 8 bases between them. CDR3 length equals 11 residues. CDR3 amino acids: CAWGQFNEQFF. DNA of the CDR3: TGTGCCTGGGGACAGTTCAATGAGCAGTTCTTC.

The chain has TRBV11-2 and TRBJ2-3; 9 nucleotides line up with TRBD2. The V gene end was trimmed by 7 bases and the J gene end by 4 bases; junction bases not matched to a gene: 15. The germline CDR1 and CDR2 sequences are SGHAT and FQNNGV. This CDR3 is 17 amino acids long. The CDR3 loop is CASILAGQGLRPDTQYF. CDR3 DNA: TGTGCCAGCATACTAGCGGGTCAGGGACTGAGACCAGATACGCAGTATTTT.

The V call is TRBV5-1, the J call TRBJ1-4, with 11 bases fitting TRBD1. Trimming removed 0 bases from V and 7 bases from J; junction bases left unmatched: 2. Germline CDR1 is SGHRS and CDR2 is YFSETQ. The CDR3 loop spans 15 amino acids. In nucleotides, the CDR3 is TGCGCCAGCAGCTTGGCCGGGACAGGGGGTGAAAAACTGTTTTTT. This encodes CASSLAGTGGEKLFF.

To note about this clone: The junction departs from germline at one end; a sequencing error may be responsible. The chain carries TRBV30 and TRBJ1-1; D might be TRBD1 (6 bases). Germline V gene lookup returns CDR1 GTSNPN and CDR2 SVGIG (reference sequence). The CDR3 has 13 residues. The CDR3 DNA reads as TGTGCCGGGAGAACAGGGCGGAACACTGAAGCTTTCTTT. It specifies CAGRTGRNTEAFF.

The CDR3 sequence is CASSQDWTGGNREQYF. The CDR3 nucleotides read TGTGCCAGCAGCCAAGACTGGACGGGAGGGAACCGGGAGCAGTACTTC. The V and J genes are TRBV4-2 and TRBJ2-7; TRBD2 agrees at 8 bases. This CDR3 is 16 amino acids long. Germline V gene sequence: CDR1 LGHNA, CDR2 YNFKEQ. V trimming: 0 bases; J trimming: 7 bases; junction bases outside the gene matches: 11.

The chain links TRBV5-1 to TRBJ2-7; TRBD1 matches at 8 bases. The V gene's germline CDR1 is SGHRS and CDR2 YFSETQ. The V segment lost 2 bases and the J segment 3 bases; nucleotides outside the gene matches: 7. This CDR3 contains 15 residues. The CDR3 DNA sequence: TGCGCCAGCAGCTTAGTATCTGGACAGGGCTACGAGCAGTACTTC. Protein product: CASSLVSGQGYEQYF.

V usage is TRBV5-4 and J usage is TRBJ2-1; D is possibly TRBD2 (7 bases). V shed 4 bases and J shed 7 bases, with 18 bases lying between them. Germline V gene data show CDR1 as SGHNT and CDR2 as YYREEE (reference sequence). The CDR3 covers 15 residues. DNA for the CDR3: TGTGCCAGCAGCCGAAGGGGGGGTAGGGGGAATGAGCAGTTCTTC. Translation: CASSRRGGRGNEQFF.

The chain uses TRBV5-1 and TRBJ2-7; 9 bases are shared with TRBD1. The CDR3 totals 14 residues. Trimming took 4 bases from V and 4 from J; bases not matched to a gene: 6. Germline lookup yields CDR1 SGHRS and CDR2 YFSETQ. In DNA form, the CDR3 reads TGCGCCAGCAGCGATAGGACAGGGGATTACGAGCAGTACTTC. Protein: CASSDRTGDYEQYF.

This clone was counted between two and nine times. The rearrangement links TRBV19 to TRBJ2-1, with 9 bases identical to TRBD1. Looked up from germline, CDR1 is LNHDA and CDR2 is SQIVND (reference sequence). With V trimmed by 1 base and J by 1 base, 11 bases remained unmatched. The CDR3 consists of 19 residues. This chain's CDR3 is CASSIVGTGLWGSYNEQFF. The CDR3 DNA follows: TGTGCCAGTAGTATAGTCGGGACAGGGCTTTGGGGGTCCTACAATGAGCAGTTCTTC. Supplemented by reference TRBV19 and TRBJ2-1, the full variable domain reads DGGITQSPKYLFRKEGQNVTLSCEQNLNHDAMYWYRQDPGQGLRLIYYSQIVNDFQKGDIAEGYSVSREKKESFPLTVTSAQKNPTAFYLCASSIVGTGLWGSYNEQFFGPGTRLTVL.

The J gene is TRBJ2-7, the V gene TRBV5-4; D ambiguous. Trimming shortened V by 3 bases and J by 2 bases, and 12 bases separated the two germline ends. The CDR3 is 14 residues long. The germline gives CDR1 SGHNT, CDR2 YYREEE (reference sequence). The CDR3 DNA reads as TGTGCCAGCAGCTACTATACGGAACCCTACGAGCAGTACTTC. It codes for CASSYYTEPYEQYF. The full variable domain, rest sourced from reference TRBV5-4 and TRBJ2-7, is ETGVTQSPTHLIKTRGQQVTLRCSSQSGHNTVSWYQQALGQGPQFIFQYYREEENGRGNFPPRFSGLQFPNYSSELNVNALELDDSALYLCASSYYTEPYEQYFGPGTRLTVT.

This clone was recorded a few times. This sequence joins TRBV5-4 and TRBJ1-1, with TRBD1 matching over 7 bases. V gave up 4 bases and J gave up 0 bases; unmatched junction bases: 6. This CDR3 is built from 15 residues. CDR1 and CDR2 from the germline V gene are SGHNT and YYREEE (reference sequence). The CDR3 is CASSPPQGMNTEAFF. CDR3 nucleotide sequence: TGTGCCAGCAGCCCCCCACAGGGGATGAACACTGAAGCTTTCTTT. Looking up the rest from reference TRBV5-4 and TRBJ1-1 gives the full variable domain: ETGVTQSPTHLIKTRGQQVTLRCSSQSGHNTVSWYQQALGQGPQFIFQYYREEENGRGNFPPRFSGLQFPNYSSELNVNALELDDSALYLCASSPPQGMNTEAFFGQGTRLTVV.

This clone was seen just once. The chain has TRBV10-1 and TRBJ2-7; 10 bases match TRBD2. Unmatched junction bases numbered 11, after V lost 4 bases and J lost 2 bases. Germline assignment: CDR1 WNHNN and CDR2 SYGVQD (reference sequence). The CDR3 consists of 17 residues. CDR3 sequence: CASSASASGSIPYEQYF. CDR3 bases: TGCGCCAGCAGTGCGTCGGCTAGCGGGAGTATACCCTACGAGCAGTACTTC.

The chain has TRBV6-1 and TRBJ1-5; TRBD1 aligns across 7 bases. The V gene's germline CDR1 is MNHNS and CDR2 SASEGT. V was pared by 2 bases and J by 2 bases, with 6 bases of the junction left unmatched. The CDR3 spans 16 residues. The CDR3 DNA reads TGTGCCAGCAGTGAAACCCAGGGGGTTGGCAATCAGCCCCAGCATTTT. It codes for CASSETQGVGNQPQHF.

This chain connects TRBV4-1 to TRBJ1-2; D may be TRBD1 (6 bases). The V and J ends lost 6 bases and 2 bases respectively, with 13 bases between them. The CDR3 totals 14 residues. Germline CDR1 and CDR2: MGHRA and YSYEKL. CDR3 in amino acids: CASRSPGTNYGYTF. In DNA, the CDR3 is TGCGCCAGCAGATCCCCCGGGACAAACTATGGCTACACCTTC.

The chain has TRBV5-1 and TRBJ1-1; D is perhaps TRBD1 (5 bases). Germline assignment: CDR1 SGHRS and CDR2 YFSETQ. This CDR3 has 16 residues. V was clipped by 0 bases and J by 3 bases, with 15 bases between them. This CDR3 is CASSLEGALGDTEAFF. The CDR3 region has the DNA TGCGCCAGCAGCTTGGAAGGGGCGCTAGGGGACACTGAAGCTTTCTTT.

CDR3 in amino acids: CASSIDEDSNLPLSNQPQHF. For the CDR3, the DNA is TGTGCCAGTAGTATTGACGAGGACAGCAACCTACCCCTTAGCAATCAGCCCCAGCATTTT. This rearrangement joins TRBV19 to TRBJ1-5; tentative D call: TRBD1 (6 bases). The CDR3 consists of 20 residues. CDR1 LNHDA and CDR2 SQIVND come from the germline V gene (reference sequence). V lost 3 bases to trimming and J lost 0 bases, with 24 bases between them.

This chain links TRBV4-2 with TRBJ2-7; the match to TRBD1 covers 7 bases. CDR3 size: 14 residues. Germline V CDR1 and CDR2: LGHNA, YNFKEQ. V lost 3 bases to trimming and J lost 4 bases; unmatched junction nucleotides: 6. CDR3 loop: CASSHPGTEYEQYF. The DNA for the CDR3 is TGTGCCAGCAGCCACCCCGGGACAGAGTACGAGCAGTACTTC.

The chain is built from TRBV27 and TRBJ1-1; tentatively, D is TRBD1 (6 bases). Germline-derived CDR1 and CDR2 are MNHEY and SMNVEV (reference sequence). V was trimmed by 0 bases and J by 1 base, leaving 18 bases between them. The CDR3 loop spans 18 amino acids. CDR3: CASSLSGLSGRGNTEAFF. DNA for the CDR3: TGTGCCAGCAGTTTATCGGGTTTATCGGGCAGGGGGAACACTGAAGCTTTCTTT.

In its sample, this clone was seen a few times. J is TRBJ2-5 and V is TRBV30; D gene ambiguous. Germline V lookup: CDR1 GTSNPN, CDR2 SVGIG (reference sequence). CDR3 length: 13 residues. The V end lost 0 bases, the J end lost 5 bases, and 10 bases lay between the germline ends. CDR3 DNA: TGTGCCTGGAGTGTTCGCGTCGCCGAGACCCAGTACTTC. Protein: CAWSVRVAETQYF.

The genes are TRBV10-3 and TRBJ2-7; 9 bases agree with TRBD1. Germline CDR1 and CDR2: ENHRY and SYGVKD. The CDR3 consists of 14 residues. After removal of 3 bases from V and 5 bases from J, the junction contained 5 bases not matched to a gene. CDR3 sequence (DNA): TGTGCCATCAGTGAATACAGGGGGCATGACGAGCAGTACTTC. Translated: CAISEYRGHDEQYF.

V is TRBV4-1 and J is TRBJ1-4, with 8 bases identical to TRBD1. In germline, CDR1 is MGHRA, CDR2 YSYEKL. Trimming took 3 bases from V and 8 from J; bases not matched to a gene: 11. The CDR3 is made up of 16 amino acids. Here the CDR3 reads CASSQPRDRGNEKLFF. CDR3 DNA: TGCGCCAGCAGCCAGCCCCGAGACAGGGGTAACGAAAAACTGTTTTTT.